These 25 T cell receptor beta chains originate from one sample sequenced in a study of shared clonotypes between healthy human individuals (TCRdb year 2020). Receptors were amplified or captured by the immunoSEQ multiplex PCR assay. As stored in TCRdb, this immuneACCESS dataset retains in-frame rearrangements with V and J assigned. A fraction of the clones does not appear; measured against another copy, unresolved V genes explain less than half of the discrepancy, and the remainder lacks a known reason. The sample records approximately 840,000 clones, around 96% of which are singletons. Of the sample, about 0.21% falls within the top ten clones. For the CD8 naive samples, CD45RO-negative cells were positively selected for CCR7, yielding a CD45RA+CCR7+ population from which TemRA cells were excluded. Sample: naive CD8+ T cells sorted from blood. This sample's cell subset or site label indicates: CD45RA+CCR7+. The origin of the receptors is a man aged 25-45 years in good health.

This clone occurred once. This rearrangement joins TRBV7-8 to TRBJ1-2; the match to TRBD1 covers 9 bases. The CDR3 sequence is 14 residues long. Germline CDR1 and CDR2: SGHVS and FQNEAQ. Trimming at V came to 4 bases and at J to 7 bases, leaving 7 bases not matched to a gene. Written as DNA, the CDR3 is TGTGCCAGCAGCTCAGCCGGGACAGGGTTTGGCTACACCTTC. Amino acids: CASSSAGTGFGYTF.

The rearrangement links TRBV7-3 to TRBJ2-7; 8 bases align to TRBD1. This CDR3 has 18 amino acids. V lost 4 bases to trimming and J lost 5 bases; unmatched junction nucleotides: 19. Germline lookup yields CDR1 SGHTA and CDR2 FQGTGA. The CDR3 sequence is CASSWRQGLGDTPNEQYF. CDR3 DNA sequence: TGTGCCAGCAGCTGGAGACAGGGGTTGGGTGACACCCCTAACGAGCAGTACTTC.

The J gene is TRBJ2-1, the V gene TRBV7-9; D is ambiguous. Germline CDR1 and CDR2: SEHNR and FQNEAQ (reference sequence). This CDR3 comprises 15 residues. Between the trimmed V and J ends, which lost 6 bases and 3 bases, there was a span of 15 bases. The CDR3 DNA follows: TGTGCCAGCAGTCCCAGCTCCGCGAGCTACAATGAGCAGTTCTTC. Translated: CASSPSSASYNEQFF. Full variable domain (rest looked up from reference TRBV7-9 and TRBJ2-1): DTGVSQNPRHKITKRGQNVTFRCDPISEHNRLYWYRQTLGQGPEFLTYFQNEAQLEKSRLLSDRFSAERPKGSFSTLEIQRTEQGDSAMYLCASSPSSASYNEQFFGPGTRLTVL.

V usage is TRBV7-9 and J usage is TRBJ2-7, with 8 bases aligning to TRBD1. The CDR3 consists of 19 residues. Germline loops: CDR1 SEHNR, CDR2 FQNEAQ (reference sequence). The ends lost 4 bases at V and 2 bases at J; junction bases unmatched: 19. CDR3 DNA sequence: TGTGCCAGCAGCTCCACCGGACAGGGTTGGAGTTTGTTTGCCTACGAGCAGTACTTC. It specifies CASSSTGQGWSLFAYEQYF.

Notes on this clone: Within the sample, other DNA sequences also encode this same CDR3. The V gene is TRBV6-5, the J gene TRBJ1-5; D is undetermined. CDR3 length: 14 residues. Per the germline V gene, CDR1 is MNHEY and CDR2 is SVGAGI. V was cut by 3 bases and J by 0 bases, with 6 bases left in between. The CDR3 nucleotides are TGTGCCAGCAGTTATAGGGCTAGCAATCAGCCCCAGCATTTT. It specifies CASSYRASNQPQHF.

This chain joins TRBV6-1 and TRBJ2-2; 10 bases match TRBD2. The CDR3 runs 20 residues. Trimming removed 4 bases from V and 6 bases from J; junction bases left unmatched: 20. CDR1 and CDR2 (germline): MNHNS, SASEGT. The CDR3 nucleotides read TGTGCCAGCAGTGGGTTGGCTAGCGGGAGCCCCTTCGTCGGATCCGGGGAGCTGTTTTTT. Encoded protein: CASSGLASGSPFVGSGELFF.

The rearrangement links TRBV7-9 to TRBJ2-7; perhaps TRBD1 as D (6 bases). Trimming removed 4 bases from V and 4 bases from J, with 17 bases in between. Per germline, CDR1 SEHNR and CDR2 FQNEAQ (reference sequence). The CDR3 loop spans 15 amino acids. The CDR3 bases are TGTGCCAGCAGCTCTCGAAGGACAGCCGTTTACGAGCAGTACTTC. Translated: CASSSRRTAVYEQYF.

V gene TRBV5-1 combines with J gene TRBJ2-2; 11 bases agree with TRBD2. Unmatched junction bases numbered 9, after V lost 5 bases and J lost 3 bases. CDR1 SGHRS and CDR2 YFSETQ come from the germline V gene. CDR3 length: 17 amino acids. The CDR3 nucleotides are TGCGCCAGCAGACCACCGACTAGCGGGACCGACACCGGGGAGCTGTTTTTT. It specifies CASRPPTSGTDTGELFF.

V is TRBV5-1 and J is TRBJ2-5; D remains unclear. The CDR3 spans 13 residues. V dropped 2 bases and J dropped 5 bases, with 10 bases sitting between them. The germline V gene has CDR1 SGHRS and CDR2 YFSETQ. CDR3 DNA: TGCGCCAGCAGCTTAGGATTGGGTGAGACCCAGTACTTC. Amino acid sequence: CASSLGLGETQYF.

The rearrangement links TRBV7-2 to TRBJ2-3; 8 bases are shared with TRBD2. Trimming removed 2 bases from V and 2 bases from J; junction bases left unmatched: 6. The length of the CDR3 is 16 residues. CDR1 and CDR2 from the germline V gene are SGHTA and FQGNSA. In DNA, the CDR3 is TGTGCCAGCAGCTTATACGGGAGGGAGGTCACAGATACGCAGTATTTT. Its protein is CASSLYGREVTDTQYF.

V usage is TRBV6-5 and J usage is TRBJ2-3; no clear D. CDR1 is MNHEY, CDR2 SVGAGI, per germline. The V end lost 6 bases, the J end lost 2 bases, and 9 bases lay between the germline ends. The CDR3 consists of 13 residues. The CDR3 nucleotides are TGTGCCAGCAGCCTCAAACACACAGATACGCAGTATTTT. It translates to CASSLKHTDTQYF.

The chain employs TRBV11-2 and TRBJ1-5; 8 bases agree with TRBD1. This CDR3 is 14 amino acids long. Losses at the gene ends were 5 bases for V and 5 bases for J; bases not matched to a gene: 5. Germline loops: CDR1 SGHAT, CDR2 FQNNGV. This chain's CDR3 is CASSATGVYQPQHF. The CDR3 DNA sequence: TGTGCCAGCAGCGCGACAGGGGTGTATCAGCCCCAGCATTTT. The full variable domain, completed using reference TRBV11-2 and TRBJ1-5, is EAGVAQSPRYKIIEKRQSVAFWCNPISGHATLYWYQQILGQGPKLLIQFQNNGVVDDSQLPKDRFSAERLKGVDSTLKIQPAKLEDSAVYLCASSATGVYQPQHFGDGTRLSIL.

The chain carries TRBV6-5 and TRBJ2-5; D not resolved. There are 14 residues in the CDR3. The germline CDR1 and CDR2 sequences are MNHEY and SVGAGI. V was cut by 3 bases and J by 4 bases, with 12 bases left in between. The CDR3 reads CASSYRLLGETQYF. CDR3 DNA sequence: TGTGCCAGCAGTTATAGACTCCTGGGAGAGACCCAGTACTTC.

V and J are TRBV27 and TRBJ2-7, with D perhaps matching TRBD1 (6 bases). Germline V CDR1 and CDR2: MNHEY, SMNVEV (reference sequence). The V end lost 2 bases, the J end lost 2 bases, and 16 bases lay between the germline ends. The CDR3 contains 16 residues. Here the CDR3 DNA reads TGTGCCAGCAGTTTAGCCGTGGACAGTGGTGCCTACGAGCAGTACTTC. This sequence encodes CASSLAVDSGAYEQYF.

The CDR3 protein is CASSPVLTGTWFSYTF. DNA of the CDR3: TGTGCCAGCAGCCCAGTTTTGACCGGGACATGGTTTTCCTACACCTTC. This chain links TRBV7-9 with TRBJ1-2; TRBD1 might be the D (6 bases). V dropped 5 bases and J dropped 10 bases, with 26 bases sitting between them. Germline assignment: CDR1 SEHNR and CDR2 FQNEAQ (reference sequence). The CDR3 covers 16 residues.

The chain combines TRBV9 with TRBJ1-2; possible D gene TRBD1, 6 bases. CDR1 and CDR2 from the germline V gene are SGDLS and YYNGEE. V was clipped by 3 bases and J by 4 bases, with 16 bases between them. The CDR3 has 15 residues. Written as DNA, the CDR3 is TGTGCCAGCAGCGGCCTTGGGGGGCAGGTCTATGGCTACACCTTC. Residues: CASSGLGGQVYGYTF.

This sequence joins TRBV4-1 and TRBJ2-1; D remains ambiguous. Germline CDR1 and CDR2: MGHRA and YSYEKL. Trimming took off 1 base at V and 10 bases at J, with 20 bases between the two ends. The CDR3 extends over 16 amino acids. The chain's CDR3 is CASSQGQEPAISEQFF. CDR3 in DNA: TGCGCCAGCAGCCAAGGTCAAGAGCCGGCCATTAGCGAGCAGTTCTTC.

This chain connects TRBV10-3 to TRBJ2-7, with 8 nucleotides matching TRBD2. Germline loops: CDR1 ENHRY, CDR2 SYGVKD. CDR3 length equals 14 residues. V lost 2 bases, J lost 0 bases, and 0 bases stayed unmatched. The CDR3 coding sequence is TGTGCCATCAGTGAGGGGACTAGCTCCTACGAGCAGTACTTC. This translates into CAISEGTSSYEQYF.

The chain recombines TRBV27 with TRBJ2-1; 9 nucleotides align to TRBD2. J was trimmed by 5 bases and V by 2 bases; bases with no gene match: 1. There are 14 residues in the CDR3. Germline values: CDR1 MNHEY, CDR2 SMNVEV (reference sequence). The CDR3 here is CASSLIAGDNEQFF. In DNA form, the CDR3 reads TGTGCCAGCAGTTTAATAGCGGGAGACAATGAGCAGTTCTTC.

This clone was detected only once. The V and J genes are TRBV15 and TRBJ1-5, with D perhaps TRBD1 (5 bases). Germline CDR1 LNHNV, CDR2 YYDKDF (reference sequence). V dropped 3 bases and J dropped 4 bases, with 13 bases sitting between them. This CDR3 is 15 amino acids long. For the CDR3, the DNA is TGTGCCACCAGCAGCGGACAAGGGATTAATCAGCCCCAGCATTTT. As protein: CATSSGQGINQPQHF. Complete variable domain (other parts from reference TRBV15 and TRBJ1-5): DAMVIQNPRYQVTQFGKPVTLSCSQTLNHNVMYWYQQKSSQAPKLLFHYYDKDFNNEADTPDNFQSRRPNTSFCFLDIRSPGLGDTAMYLCATSSGQGINQPQHFGDGTRLSIL.

The sample holds one count of this clone. The genes are TRBV27 and TRBJ2-2; D remains ambiguous. There are 14 residues in the CDR3. Trimming removed 5 bases from V and 4 bases from J, with 11 bases in between. The germline V gene has CDR1 MNHEY and CDR2 SMNVEV (reference sequence). The CDR3 bases are TGTGCCAGCAGTCCCCTCCCTGGCACCGGGGAGCTGTTTTTT. Translating it yields CASSPLPGTGELFF.

The chain employs TRBV10-2 and TRBJ2-5; 14 bases agree with TRBD2. The germline CDR1 and CDR2 sequences are WSHSY and SAAADI. The CDR3 is made up of 18 amino acids. The V segment lost 0 bases and the J segment 4 bases; nucleotides outside the gene matches: 7. CDR3 sequence: CASSESGGTSGSTETQYF. CDR3 sequence (DNA): TGCGCCAGCAGTGAGTCAGGTGGGACTAGCGGGAGTACAGAGACCCAGTACTTC.

This sequence joins TRBV4-1 and TRBJ2-3, with D possibly TRBD2 on 6 matching bases. Trimming removed 1 base at V and 3 bases at J, with 11 bases between. This CDR3 contains 15 residues. Looked up from germline, CDR1 is MGHRA and CDR2 is YSYEKL. The CDR3 DNA reads as TGCGCCAGCAGCCAAGTCGGGGGATGGACAGATACGCAGTATTTT. It yields the protein CASSQVGGWTDTQYF.

As concerns this clone: The same CDR3 arises from other DNA sequences in this sample as well. The chain has TRBV5-1 and TRBJ1-1, with TRBD1 identical over 7 bases. The CDR3 runs 13 residues. Unmatched junction bases numbered 2, after V lost 4 bases and J lost 2 bases. Germline V gene sequence: CDR1 SGHRS, CDR2 YFSETQ. The CDR3 is CASSRTGNTEAFF. CDR3 nucleotides: TGCGCCAGCAGCAGGACAGGAAACACTGAAGCTTTCTTT.

The CDR3 loop reads CASRGFADRGHNEQFF. As DNA, the CDR3 is TGTGCCAGCAGGGGGTTTGCGGACAGGGGTCACAATGAGCAGTTCTTC. The chain joins TRBV2 to TRBJ2-1; TRBD1 matches at 9 bases. The CDR3 sequence is 16 residues long. Germline CDR1 and CDR2: SNHLY and FYNNEI. V gave up 6 bases and J gave up 5 bases; unmatched junction bases: 11. The full variable domain, in which reference TRBV2 and TRBJ2-1 provide the parts outside the CDR3, is EPEVTQTPSHQVTQMGQEVILRCVPISNHLYFYWYRQILGQKVEFLVSFYNNEISEKSEIFDDQFSVERPDGSNFTLKIRSTKLEDSAMYFCASRGFADRGHNEQFFGPGTRLTVL.